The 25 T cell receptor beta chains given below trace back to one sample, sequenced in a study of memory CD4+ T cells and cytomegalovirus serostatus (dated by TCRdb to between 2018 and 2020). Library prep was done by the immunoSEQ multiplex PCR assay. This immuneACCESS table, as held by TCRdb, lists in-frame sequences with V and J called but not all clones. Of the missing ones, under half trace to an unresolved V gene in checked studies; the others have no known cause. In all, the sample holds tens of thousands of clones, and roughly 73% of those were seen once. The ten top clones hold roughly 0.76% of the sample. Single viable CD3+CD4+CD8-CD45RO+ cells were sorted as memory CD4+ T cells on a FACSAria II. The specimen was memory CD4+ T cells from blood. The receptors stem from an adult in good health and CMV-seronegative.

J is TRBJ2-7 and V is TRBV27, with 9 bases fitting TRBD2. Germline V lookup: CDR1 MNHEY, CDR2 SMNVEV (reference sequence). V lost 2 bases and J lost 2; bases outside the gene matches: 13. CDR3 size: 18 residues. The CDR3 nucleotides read TGTGCCAGCAGTTTAAACCCTCTCACTAGCGGGTATACCTACGAGCAGTACTTC. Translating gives CASSLNPLTSGYTYEQYF.

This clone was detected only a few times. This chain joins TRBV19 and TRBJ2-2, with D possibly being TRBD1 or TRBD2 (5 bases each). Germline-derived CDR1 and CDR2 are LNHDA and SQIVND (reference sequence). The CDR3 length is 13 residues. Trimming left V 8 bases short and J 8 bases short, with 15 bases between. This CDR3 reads CASSFGGVGELFF. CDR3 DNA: TGTGCCAGTTCTTTTGGGGGAGTAGGGGAGCTGTTTTTT.

The CDR3 spells CASSPGTGGSPGDQPQHF. The CDR3 DNA is TGTGCCAGCAGTCCGGGGACAGGGGGCAGTCCCGGGGATCAGCCCCAGCATTTT. The chain carries TRBV27 and TRBJ1-5, with TRBD1 matching 12 bases. Trimming at V came to 5 bases and at J to 5 bases, leaving 13 bases not matched to a gene. The length of the CDR3 is 18 residues. Germline values: CDR1 MNHEY, CDR2 SMNVEV (reference sequence).

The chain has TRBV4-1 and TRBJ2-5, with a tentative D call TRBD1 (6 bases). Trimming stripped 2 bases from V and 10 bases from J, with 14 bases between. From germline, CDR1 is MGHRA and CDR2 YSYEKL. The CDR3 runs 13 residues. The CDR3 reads CASSQWDNGDQYF. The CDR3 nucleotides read TGCGCCAGCAGCCAATGGGACAATGGGGACCAGTACTTC.

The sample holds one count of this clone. The CDR3 sequence is CASSLRDRGEYGYTF. The CDR3 DNA is TGTGCCAGCAGCTTAAGGGACAGGGGAGAGTATGGCTACACCTTC. The rearrangement links TRBV7-8 to TRBJ1-2; 10 bases line up with TRBD1. CDR3 length equals 15 residues. CDR1 and CDR2 from the germline V gene are SGHVS and FQNEAQ. With 2 bases clipped from V and 5 bases from J, the junction kept 5 bases outside the gene matches.

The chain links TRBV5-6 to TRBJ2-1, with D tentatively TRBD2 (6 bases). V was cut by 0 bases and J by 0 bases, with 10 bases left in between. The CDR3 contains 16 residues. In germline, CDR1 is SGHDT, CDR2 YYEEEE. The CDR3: CASSLALRGSYNEQFF. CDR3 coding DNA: TGTGCCAGCAGCTTGGCTTTGCGGGGCTCCTACAATGAGCAGTTCTTC.

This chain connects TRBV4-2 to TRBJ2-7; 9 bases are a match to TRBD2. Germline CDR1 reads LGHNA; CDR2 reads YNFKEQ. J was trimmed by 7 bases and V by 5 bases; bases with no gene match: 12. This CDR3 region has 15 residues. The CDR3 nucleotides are TGTGCCAGCAGCTCCCGACAGGCGGGGGGGAAAGAGCAGTACTTC. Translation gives CASSSRQAGGKEQYF.

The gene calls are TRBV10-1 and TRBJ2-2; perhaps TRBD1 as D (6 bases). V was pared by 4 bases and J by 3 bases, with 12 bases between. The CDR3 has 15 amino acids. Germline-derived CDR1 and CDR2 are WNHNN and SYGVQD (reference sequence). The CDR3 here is CASSAGTHYTGELFF. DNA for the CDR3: TGCGCCAGCAGTGCCGGGACACACTACACCGGGGAGCTGTTTTTT.

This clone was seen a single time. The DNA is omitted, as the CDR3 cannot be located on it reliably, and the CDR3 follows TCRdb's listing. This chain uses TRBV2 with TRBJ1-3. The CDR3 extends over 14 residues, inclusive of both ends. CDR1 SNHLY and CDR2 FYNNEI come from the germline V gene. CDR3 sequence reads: CASSTSSSGNTIYF.

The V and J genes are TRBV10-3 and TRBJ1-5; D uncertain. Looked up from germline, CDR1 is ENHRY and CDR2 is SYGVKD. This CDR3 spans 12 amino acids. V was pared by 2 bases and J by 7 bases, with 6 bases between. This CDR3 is CAISEDKQPQHF. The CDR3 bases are TGTGCCATCAGTGAGGACAAGCAGCCCCAGCATTTT.

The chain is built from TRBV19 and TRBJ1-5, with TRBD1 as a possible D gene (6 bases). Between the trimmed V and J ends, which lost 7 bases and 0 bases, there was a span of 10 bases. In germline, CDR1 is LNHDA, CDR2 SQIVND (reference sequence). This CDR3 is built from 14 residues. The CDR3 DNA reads TGTGCCAGTAAACAGGGATATAGCAATCAGCCCCAGCATTTT. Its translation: CASKQGYSNQPQHF.

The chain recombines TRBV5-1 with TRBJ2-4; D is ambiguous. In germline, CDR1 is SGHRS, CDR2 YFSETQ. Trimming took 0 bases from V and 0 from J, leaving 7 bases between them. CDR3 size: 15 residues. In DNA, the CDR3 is TGCGCCAGCAGCTTGGAGAATGGAGCCAAAAACATTCAGTACTTC. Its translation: CASSLENGAKNIQYF.

Here the CDR3 reads CASSLRTSGGRRGETQYF. CDR3 DNA: TGTGCCAGCAGCCTCCGGACTAGCGGGGGACGCCGTGGAGAGACCCAGTACTTC. J is TRBJ2-5 and V is TRBV7-2; 13 positions match TRBD2. The CDR3 covers 18 residues. Germline V gene sequence: CDR1 SGHTA, CDR2 FQGNSA. The V gene end was trimmed by 5 bases and the J gene end by 4 bases; junction bases not matched to a gene: 13. Filled out from reference TRBV7-2 and TRBJ2-5, the complete variable domain reads GAGVSQSPSNKVTEKGKDVELRCDPISGHTALYWYRQSLGQGLEFLIYFQGNSAPDKSGLPSDRFSAERTGGSVSTLTIQRTQQEDSAVYLCASSLRTSGGRRGETQYFGPGTRLLVL.

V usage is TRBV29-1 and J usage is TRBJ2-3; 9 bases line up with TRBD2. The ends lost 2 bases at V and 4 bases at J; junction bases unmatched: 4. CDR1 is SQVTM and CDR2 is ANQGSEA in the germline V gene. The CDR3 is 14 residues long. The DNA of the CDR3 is TGCAGCGTTGAATTTGCGGGAGGGCCAGATACGCAGTATTTT. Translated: CSVEFAGGPDTQYF.

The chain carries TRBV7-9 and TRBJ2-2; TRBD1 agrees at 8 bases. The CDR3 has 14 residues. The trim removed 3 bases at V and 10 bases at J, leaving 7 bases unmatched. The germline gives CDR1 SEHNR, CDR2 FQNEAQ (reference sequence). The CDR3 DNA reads TGTGCCAGCAGCTTCACAGGGGGACCGAAGGAGCTGTTTTTT. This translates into CASSFTGGPKELFF.

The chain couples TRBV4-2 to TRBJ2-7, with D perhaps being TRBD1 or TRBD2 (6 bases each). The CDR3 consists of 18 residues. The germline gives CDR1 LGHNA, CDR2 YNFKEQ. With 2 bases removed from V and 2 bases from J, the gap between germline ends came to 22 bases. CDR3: CASSQKTPRGTGTYEQYF. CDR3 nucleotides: TGTGCCAGCAGCCAAAAGACCCCGAGGGGGACTGGCACCTACGAGCAGTACTTC.

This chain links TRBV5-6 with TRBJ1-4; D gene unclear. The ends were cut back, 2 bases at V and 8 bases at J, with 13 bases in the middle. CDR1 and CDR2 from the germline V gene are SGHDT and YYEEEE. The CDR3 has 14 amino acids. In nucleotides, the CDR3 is TGTGCCAGCAGCTTTGACCAGTCGGAAGAAAAACTGTTTTTT. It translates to CASSFDQSEEKLFF. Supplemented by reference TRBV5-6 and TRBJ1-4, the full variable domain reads DAGVTQSPTHLIKTRGQQVTLRCSPKSGHDTVSWYQQALGQGPQFIFQYYEEEERQRGNFPDRFSGHQFPNYSSELNVNALLLGDSALYLCASSFDQSEEKLFFGSGTQLSVL.

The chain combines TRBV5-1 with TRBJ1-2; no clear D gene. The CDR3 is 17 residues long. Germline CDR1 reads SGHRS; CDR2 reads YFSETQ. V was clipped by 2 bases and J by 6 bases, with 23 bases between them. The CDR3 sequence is CASSFLNRASKENGYTF. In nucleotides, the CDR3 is TGCGCCAGCAGCTTCCTCAACCGGGCCTCGAAAGAAAATGGCTACACCTTC. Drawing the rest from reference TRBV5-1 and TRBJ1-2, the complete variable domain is KAGVTQTPRYLIKTRGQQVTLSCSPISGHRSVSWYQQTPGQGLQFLFEYFSETQRNKGNFPGRFSGRQFSNSRSEMNVSTLELGDSALYLCASSFLNRASKENGYTFGSGTRLTVV.

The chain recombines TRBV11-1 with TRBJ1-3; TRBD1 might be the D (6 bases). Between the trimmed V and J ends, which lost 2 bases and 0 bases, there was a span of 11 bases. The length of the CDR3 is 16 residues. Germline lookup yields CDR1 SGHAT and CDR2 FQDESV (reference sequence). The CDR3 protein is CASSLTGQPSGNTIYF. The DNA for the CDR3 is TGTGCCAGCAGCTTAACGGGACAACCCTCTGGAAACACCATATATTTT.

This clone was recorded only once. This chain's CDR3 is CASRSNGGSSYNEQFF. The CDR3 coding sequence is TGTGCCAGCAGGTCGAACGGGGGGAGCTCCTACAATGAGCAGTTCTTC. V and J are TRBV7-2 and TRBJ2-1; 7 nucleotides align to TRBD2. Germline CDR1 is SGHTA and CDR2 is FQGNSA. V trimming: 6 bases; J trimming: 0 bases; junction bases outside the gene matches: 8. The CDR3 extends over 16 amino acids.

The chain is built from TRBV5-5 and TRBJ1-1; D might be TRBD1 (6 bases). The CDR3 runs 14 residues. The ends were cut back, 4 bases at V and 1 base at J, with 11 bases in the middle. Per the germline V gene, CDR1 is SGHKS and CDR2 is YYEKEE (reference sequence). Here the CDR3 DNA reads TGTGCCAGCAGCCAGGGGACGGGGAACACTGAAGCTTTCTTT. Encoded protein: CASSQGTGNTEAFF. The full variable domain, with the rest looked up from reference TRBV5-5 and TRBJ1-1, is DAGVTQSPTHLIKTRGQQVTLRCSPISGHKSVSWYQQVLGQGPQFIFQYYEKEERGRGNFPDRFSARQFPNYSSELNVNALLLGDSALYLCASSQGTGNTEAFFGQGTRLTVV.

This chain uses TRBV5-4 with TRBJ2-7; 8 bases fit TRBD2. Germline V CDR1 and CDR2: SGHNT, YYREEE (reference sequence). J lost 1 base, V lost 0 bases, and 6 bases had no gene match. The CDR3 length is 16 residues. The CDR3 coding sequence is TGTGCCAGCAGCTTGGGTGGGAAGCGGGGGTCCTACGAGCAGTACTTC. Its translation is CASSLGGKRGSYEQYF.

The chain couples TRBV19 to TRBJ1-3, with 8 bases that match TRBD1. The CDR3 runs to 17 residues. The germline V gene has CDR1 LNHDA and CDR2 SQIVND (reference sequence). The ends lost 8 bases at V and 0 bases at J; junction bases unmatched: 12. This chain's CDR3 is CASSDRVGQHSGNTIYF. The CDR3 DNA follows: TGTGCCAGTTCGGACAGGGTCGGCCAACACTCTGGAAACACCATATATTTT.

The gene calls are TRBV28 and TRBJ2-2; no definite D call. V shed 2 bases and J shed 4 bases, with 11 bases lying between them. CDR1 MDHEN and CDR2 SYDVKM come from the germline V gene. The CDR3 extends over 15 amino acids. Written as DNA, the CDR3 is TGTGCCAGCAGTTTAAGTCCAGGAACCACCGGGGAGCTGTTTTTT. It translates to CASSLSPGTTGELFF.

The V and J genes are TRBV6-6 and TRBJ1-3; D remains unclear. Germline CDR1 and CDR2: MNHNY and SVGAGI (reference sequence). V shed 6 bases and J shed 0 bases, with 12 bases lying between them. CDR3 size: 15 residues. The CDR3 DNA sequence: TGTGCCAGCAGCCCGGACGTTTACTCTGGAAACACCATATATTTT. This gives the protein CASSPDVYSGNTIYF.